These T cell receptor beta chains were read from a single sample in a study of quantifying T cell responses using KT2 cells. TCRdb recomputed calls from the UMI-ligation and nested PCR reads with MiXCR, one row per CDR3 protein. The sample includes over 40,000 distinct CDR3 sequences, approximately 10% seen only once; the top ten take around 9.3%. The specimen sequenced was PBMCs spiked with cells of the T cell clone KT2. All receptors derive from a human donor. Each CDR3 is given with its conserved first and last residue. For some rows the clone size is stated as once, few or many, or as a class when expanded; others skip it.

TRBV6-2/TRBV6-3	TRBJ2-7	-	CASKLAVPYEQYF
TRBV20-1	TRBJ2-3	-	CSATPTRGTDTQYF
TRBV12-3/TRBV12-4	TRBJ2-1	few	CASSVDRSSYNEQFF
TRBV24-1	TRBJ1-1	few	CATSGGDRTEAFF
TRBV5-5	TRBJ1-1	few	CASTPRAPTTGLNTEAFF
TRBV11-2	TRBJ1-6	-	CASSAAGGIENSPLHF
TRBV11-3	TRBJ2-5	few	CASSTRGLAEETQYF
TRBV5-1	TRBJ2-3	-	CASSSEGGDADTQYF
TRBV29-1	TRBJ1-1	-	CSVAYSMNTEAFF
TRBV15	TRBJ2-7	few	CATSRGGSGVYEQYF
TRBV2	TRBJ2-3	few	CASSENLEADTQYF
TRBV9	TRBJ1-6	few	CASSVGQINSPLHF
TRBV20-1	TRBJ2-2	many	CSARDGVGELFF
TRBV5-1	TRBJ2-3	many	CASSLERGGAADTQYF
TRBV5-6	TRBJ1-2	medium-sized	CASSLDVRASYGYTF
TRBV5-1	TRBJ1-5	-	CASSLNGNQPQHF
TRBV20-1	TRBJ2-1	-	CSASLGGSPNEQFF
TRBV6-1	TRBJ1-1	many	CASKTWGQGINTEAFF
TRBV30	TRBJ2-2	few	CAWSSWTDTGELFF
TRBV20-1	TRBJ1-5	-	CSARPVDNNQPQHF
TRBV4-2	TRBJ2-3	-	CASSQEASSPAGGLTDTQYF
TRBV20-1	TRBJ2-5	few	CSAHPLDNGGLKTQYF
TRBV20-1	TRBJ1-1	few	CSARGPNTEAFF
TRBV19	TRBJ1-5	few	CASSRGGNQPQHF
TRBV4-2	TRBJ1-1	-	CASSQQTDRNTEAFF
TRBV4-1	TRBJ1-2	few	CASSQAWDRAGGYTF
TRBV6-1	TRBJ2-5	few	CASSEGTGGAETQYF
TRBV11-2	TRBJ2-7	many	CASSFGTGAIAYEQYF
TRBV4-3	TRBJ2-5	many	CASSQDTGTEQETQYF
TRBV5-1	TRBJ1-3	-	CASSLGGDRGSGNSIYF
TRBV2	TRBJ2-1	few	CASSETGGSYNEQFF
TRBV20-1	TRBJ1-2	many	CSARAAGGRRNYGYTF
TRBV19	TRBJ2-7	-	CASSLEAGTGDEQYF
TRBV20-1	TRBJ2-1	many	CSARAWNPRRNEQFF
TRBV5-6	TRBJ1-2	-	CASSSPRTGYYGYTF
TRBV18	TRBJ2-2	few	CASRGQANTGELFF